The clone carrying this T cell receptor beta chain was observed at least ten times. As yet, its antigen is unknown. The entry originates in a study of T cells in Graves' hyperthyroidism and ophthalmopathy. At the level of the study: It was at initial diagnosis, before any treatment, that peripheral blood was collected. Findings and limits, study-wide: Model-based prediction identified ophthalmopathy a median about 7 months prior to its onset.

Participants, patients aged 18 to 65, had newly diagnosed hyperthyroidism with a duration under 2 months. There were TCR beta CDR3 regions amplified from RNA transcripts. When the TCR CDR3 underwent first-round RT-PCR, the HTBI primer set was used. Each CDR3 protein is one row after TCRdb ran MiXCR on the multiplex PCR reads. The sample yields roughly 180,000 distinct CDR3 sequences, over 15% seen once. The sequencing input was blood. The sequence came from a woman aged 45-65 years with Graves' hyperthyroidism.

The CDR3 region has the DNA TGTGCCAGCTCACGTGGATCGACCGGGGAGCTGTTTTTT. Residues: CASSRGSTGELFF. This chain links TRBV18 with TRBJ2-2; D remains unclear. Trimming took 4 bases from V and 5 from J, leaving 8 bases between them. The CDR3 spans 13 residues. The V gene's germline CDR1 is KGHSH and CDR2 LQKENI.